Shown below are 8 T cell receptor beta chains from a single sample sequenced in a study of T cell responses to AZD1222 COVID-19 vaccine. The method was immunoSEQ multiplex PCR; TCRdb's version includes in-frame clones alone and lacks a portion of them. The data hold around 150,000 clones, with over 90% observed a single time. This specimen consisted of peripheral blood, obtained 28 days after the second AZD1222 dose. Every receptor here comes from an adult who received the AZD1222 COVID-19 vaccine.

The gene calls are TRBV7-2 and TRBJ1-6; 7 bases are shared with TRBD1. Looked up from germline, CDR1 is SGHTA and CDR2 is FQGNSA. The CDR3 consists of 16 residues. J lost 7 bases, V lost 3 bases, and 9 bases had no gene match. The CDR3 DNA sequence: TGTGCCAGCAGCTTTTCCGGGACAGCAATAAATTCACCCCTCCACTTT. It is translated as CASSFSGTAINSPLHF.

CDR3 region: CASNHGRGGGYTF. DNA for the CDR3: TGTGCCAGCAACCACGGTCGTGGCGGTGGCTACACCTTC. V gene TRBV25-1 combines with J gene TRBJ1-2; D remains unclear. Between the trimmed V and J ends, which lost 7 bases and 7 bases, there was a span of 16 bases. This CDR3 spans 13 amino acids. Germline values: CDR1 MGHDK, CDR2 SYGVNS.

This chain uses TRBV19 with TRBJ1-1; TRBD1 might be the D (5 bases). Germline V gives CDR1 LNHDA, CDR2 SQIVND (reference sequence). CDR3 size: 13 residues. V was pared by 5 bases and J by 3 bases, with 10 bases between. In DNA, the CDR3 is TGTGCCAGTAGTGGGGGTGGGGACACTGAAGCTTTCTTT. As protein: CASSGGGDTEAFF.

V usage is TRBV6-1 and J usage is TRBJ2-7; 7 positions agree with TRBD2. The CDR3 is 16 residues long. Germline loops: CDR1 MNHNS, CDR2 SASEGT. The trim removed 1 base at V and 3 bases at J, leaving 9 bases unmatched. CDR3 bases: TGTGCCAGCAGTGAAGAGCAGGCTAGCGGACTCTACGAGCAGTACTTC. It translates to CASSEEQASGLYEQYF.

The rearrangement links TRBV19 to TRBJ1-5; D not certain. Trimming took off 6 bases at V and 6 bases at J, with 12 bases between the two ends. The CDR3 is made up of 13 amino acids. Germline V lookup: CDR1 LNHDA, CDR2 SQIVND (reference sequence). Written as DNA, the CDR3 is TGTGCCAGTAGCCCGAGGGTTCCTCAGCCCCAGCATTTT. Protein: CASSPRVPQPQHF.

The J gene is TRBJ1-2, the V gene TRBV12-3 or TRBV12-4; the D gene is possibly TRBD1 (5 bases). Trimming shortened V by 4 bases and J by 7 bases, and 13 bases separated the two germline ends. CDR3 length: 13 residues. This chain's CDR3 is CASSSRTQGGYTF. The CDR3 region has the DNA TGTGCCAGCAGTTCCAGAACTCAGGGTGGCTACACCTTC.

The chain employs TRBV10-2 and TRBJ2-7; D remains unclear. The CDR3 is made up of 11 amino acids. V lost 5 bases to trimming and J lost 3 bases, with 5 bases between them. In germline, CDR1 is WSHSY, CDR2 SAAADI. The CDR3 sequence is CASSLYYEQYF. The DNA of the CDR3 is TGCGCCAGCAGTCTCTACTACGAGCAGTACTTC.

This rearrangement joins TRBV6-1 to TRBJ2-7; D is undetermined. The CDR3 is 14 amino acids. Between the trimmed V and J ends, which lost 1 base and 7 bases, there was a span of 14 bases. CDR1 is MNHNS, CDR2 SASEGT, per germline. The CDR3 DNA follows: TGTGCCAGCAGTGAAGGTACGTGGGCGAGGGAGCAGTACTTC. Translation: CASSEGTWAREQYF.